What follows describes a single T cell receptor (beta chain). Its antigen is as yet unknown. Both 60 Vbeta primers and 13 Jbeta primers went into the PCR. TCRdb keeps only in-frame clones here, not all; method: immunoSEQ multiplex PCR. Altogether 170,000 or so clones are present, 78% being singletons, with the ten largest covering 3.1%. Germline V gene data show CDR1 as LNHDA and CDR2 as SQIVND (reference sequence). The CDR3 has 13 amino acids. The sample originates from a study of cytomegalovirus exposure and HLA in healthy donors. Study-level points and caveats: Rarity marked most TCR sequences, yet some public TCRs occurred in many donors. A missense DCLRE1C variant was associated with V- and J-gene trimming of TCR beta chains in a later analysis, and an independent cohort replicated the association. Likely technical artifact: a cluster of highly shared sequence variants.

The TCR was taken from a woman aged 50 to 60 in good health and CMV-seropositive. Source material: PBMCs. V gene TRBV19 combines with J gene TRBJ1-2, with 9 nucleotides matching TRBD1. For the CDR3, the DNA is TGTGCGATCACAGGGGGCGCCGGCTATGGCTACACCTTC. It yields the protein CAITGGAGYGYTF.